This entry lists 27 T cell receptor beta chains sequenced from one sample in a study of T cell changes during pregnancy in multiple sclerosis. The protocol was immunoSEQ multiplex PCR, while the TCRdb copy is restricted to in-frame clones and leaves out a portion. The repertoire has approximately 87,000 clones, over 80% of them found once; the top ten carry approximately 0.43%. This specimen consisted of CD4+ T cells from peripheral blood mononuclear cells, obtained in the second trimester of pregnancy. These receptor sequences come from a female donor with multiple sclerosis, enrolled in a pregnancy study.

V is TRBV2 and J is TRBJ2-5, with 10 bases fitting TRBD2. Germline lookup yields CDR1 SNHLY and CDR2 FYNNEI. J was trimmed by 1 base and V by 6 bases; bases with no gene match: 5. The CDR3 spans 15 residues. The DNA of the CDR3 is TGTGCCAGCAGAAAGCGGGGGGGGAGCCAAGAGACCCAGTACTTC. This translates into CASRKRGGSQETQYF.

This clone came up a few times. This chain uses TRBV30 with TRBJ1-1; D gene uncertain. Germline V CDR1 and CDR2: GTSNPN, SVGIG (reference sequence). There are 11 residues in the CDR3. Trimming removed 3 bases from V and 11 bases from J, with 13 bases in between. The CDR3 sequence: CAWSTTILAFF. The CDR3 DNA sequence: TGTGCCTGGAGCACCACTATCTTGGCTTTCTTT.

The CDR3 region is CASSSRAFGTDFSSSYEQYF. CDR3 coding DNA: TGCGCCAGCAGCTCCCGCGCATTCGGGACAGATTTTTCTAGCTCCTACGAGCAGTACTTC. The chain uses TRBV5-1 and TRBJ2-7; 7 positions match TRBD1. The CDR3 consists of 20 residues. With V trimmed by 3 bases and J by 0 bases, 21 bases remained unmatched. Germline V gene lookup returns CDR1 SGHRS and CDR2 YFSETQ.

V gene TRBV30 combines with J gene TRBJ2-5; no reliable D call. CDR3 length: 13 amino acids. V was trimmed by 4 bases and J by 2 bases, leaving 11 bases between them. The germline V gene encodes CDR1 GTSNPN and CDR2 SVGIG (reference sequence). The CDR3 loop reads CAWKSPRQETQYF. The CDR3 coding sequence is TGTGCCTGGAAAAGTCCCAGACAAGAGACCCAGTACTTC. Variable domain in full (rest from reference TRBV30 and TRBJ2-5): SQTIHQWPATLVQPVGSPLSLECTVEGTSNPNLYWYRQAAGRGLQLLFYSVGIGQISSEVPQNLSASRPQDRQFILSSKKLLLSDSGFYLCAWKSPRQETQYFGPGTRLLVL.

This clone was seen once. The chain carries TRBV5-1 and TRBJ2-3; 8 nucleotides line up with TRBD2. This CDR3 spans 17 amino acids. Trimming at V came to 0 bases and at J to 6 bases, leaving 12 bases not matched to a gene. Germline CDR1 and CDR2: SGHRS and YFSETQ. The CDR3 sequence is CASSLGVFGTRDDTQYF. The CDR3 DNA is TGCGCCAGCAGCTTGGGTGTTTTTGGGACTAGAGATGATACGCAGTATTTT.

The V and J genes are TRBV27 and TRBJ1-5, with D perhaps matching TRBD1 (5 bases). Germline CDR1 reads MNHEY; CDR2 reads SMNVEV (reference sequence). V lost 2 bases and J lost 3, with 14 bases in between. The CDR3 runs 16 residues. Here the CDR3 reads CASSLGQGRDNQPQHF. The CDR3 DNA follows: TGTGCCAGCAGTTTAGGGCAGGGAAGGGACAATCAGCCCCAGCATTTT.

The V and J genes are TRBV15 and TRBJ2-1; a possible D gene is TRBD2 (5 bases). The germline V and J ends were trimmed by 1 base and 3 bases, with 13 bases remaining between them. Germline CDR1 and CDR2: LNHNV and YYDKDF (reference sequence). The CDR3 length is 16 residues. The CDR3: CATSRAEVSSYNEQFF. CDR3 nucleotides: TGTGCCACCAGCAGAGCGGAGGTTTCGAGCTACAATGAGCAGTTCTTC.

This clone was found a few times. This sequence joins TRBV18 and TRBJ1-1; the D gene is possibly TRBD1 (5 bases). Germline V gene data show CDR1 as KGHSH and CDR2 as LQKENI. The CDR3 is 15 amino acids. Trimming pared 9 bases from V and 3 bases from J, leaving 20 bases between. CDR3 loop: CASYPPSGRYTEAFF. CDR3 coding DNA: TGTGCCAGTTATCCCCCCTCAGGGCGTTACACTGAAGCTTTCTTT.

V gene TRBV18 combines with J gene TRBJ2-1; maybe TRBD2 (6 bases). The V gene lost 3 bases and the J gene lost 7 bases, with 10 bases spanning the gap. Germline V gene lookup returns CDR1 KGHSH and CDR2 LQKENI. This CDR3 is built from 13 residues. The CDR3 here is CASSPHAGNEQFF. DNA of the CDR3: TGTGCCAGCTCACCGCATGCGGGAAATGAGCAGTTCTTC.

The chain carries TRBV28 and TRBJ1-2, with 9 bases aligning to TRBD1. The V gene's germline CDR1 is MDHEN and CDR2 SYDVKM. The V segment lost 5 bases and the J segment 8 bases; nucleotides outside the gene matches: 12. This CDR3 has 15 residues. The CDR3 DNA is TGTGCCAGCAGTACCGCCGACAGGGGGTCGAGGGGCTACACCTTC. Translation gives CASSTADRGSRGYTF.

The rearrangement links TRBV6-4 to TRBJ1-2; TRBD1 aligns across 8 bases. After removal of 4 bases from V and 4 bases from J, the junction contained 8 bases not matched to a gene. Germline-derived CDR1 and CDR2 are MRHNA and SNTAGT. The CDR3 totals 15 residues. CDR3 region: CASSVVAGGSYGYTF. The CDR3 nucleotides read TGTGCCAGCAGTGTCGTAGCAGGGGGCAGCTATGGCTACACCTTC.

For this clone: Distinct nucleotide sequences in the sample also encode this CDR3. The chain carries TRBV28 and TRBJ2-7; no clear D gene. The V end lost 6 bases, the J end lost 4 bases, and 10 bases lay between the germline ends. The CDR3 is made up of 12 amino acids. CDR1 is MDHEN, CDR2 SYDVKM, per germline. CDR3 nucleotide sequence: TGTGCCAGCAGCCGTACTGGTTACGAGCAGTACTTC. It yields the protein CASSRTGYEQYF.

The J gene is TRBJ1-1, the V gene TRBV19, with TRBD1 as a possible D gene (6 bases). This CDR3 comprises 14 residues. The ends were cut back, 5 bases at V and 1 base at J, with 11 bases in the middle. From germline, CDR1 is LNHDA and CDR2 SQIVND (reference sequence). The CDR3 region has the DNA TGTGCCAGTAGTTTTAGGACAGAGAACACTGAAGCTTTCTTT. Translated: CASSFRTENTEAFF.

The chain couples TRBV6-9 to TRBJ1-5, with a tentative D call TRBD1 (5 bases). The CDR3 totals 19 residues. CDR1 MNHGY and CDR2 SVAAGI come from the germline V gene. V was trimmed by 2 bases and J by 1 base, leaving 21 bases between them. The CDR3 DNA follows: TGTGCCAGCAGTTATCCAGATTCCAGGGCGTCCTCCAGCAATCAGCCCCAGCATTTT. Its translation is CASSYPDSRASSSNQPQHF.

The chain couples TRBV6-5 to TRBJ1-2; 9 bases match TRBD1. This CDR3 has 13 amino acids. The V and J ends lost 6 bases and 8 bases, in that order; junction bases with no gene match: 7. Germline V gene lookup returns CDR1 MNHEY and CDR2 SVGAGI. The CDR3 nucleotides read TGTGCCAGCAGCCGGGGGACAGGGAACGGCTACACCTTC. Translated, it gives CASSRGTGNGYTF.

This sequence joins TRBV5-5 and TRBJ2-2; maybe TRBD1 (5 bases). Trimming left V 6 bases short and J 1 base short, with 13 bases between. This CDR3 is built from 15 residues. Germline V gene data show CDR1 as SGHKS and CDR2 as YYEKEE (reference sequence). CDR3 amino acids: CASTILGQNTGELFF. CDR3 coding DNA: TGTGCCAGCACTATCCTTGGACAGAACACCGGGGAGCTGTTTTTT.

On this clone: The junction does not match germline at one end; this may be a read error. CDR3 sequence reads: CASSSITGEETQYF. CDR3 in DNA: TGTGCTAGCAGCTCTATCACAGGGGAAGAGACCCAGTACTTC. V usage is TRBV7-7 and J usage is TRBJ2-5; 7 bases agree with TRBD1. The CDR3 contains 14 residues. Germline loops: CDR1 SSHAT, CDR2 FNYEAQ (reference sequence). The full variable domain, in which reference TRBV7-7 and TRBJ2-5 provide the parts outside the CDR3, is GAGVSQSPRYKVTKRGQDVTLRCDPISSHATLYWYQQALGQGPEFLTYFNYEAQPDKSGLPSDRFSAERPEGSISTLTIQRTEQRDSAMYRCASSSITGEETQYFGPGTRLLVL.

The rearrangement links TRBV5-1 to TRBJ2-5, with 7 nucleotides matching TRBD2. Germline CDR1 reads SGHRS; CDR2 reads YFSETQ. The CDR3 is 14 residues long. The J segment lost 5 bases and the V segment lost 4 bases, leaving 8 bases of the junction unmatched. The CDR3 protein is CASSIGLVVETQYF. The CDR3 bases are TGCGCCAGCAGCATCGGACTAGTTGTGGAGACCCAGTACTTC.

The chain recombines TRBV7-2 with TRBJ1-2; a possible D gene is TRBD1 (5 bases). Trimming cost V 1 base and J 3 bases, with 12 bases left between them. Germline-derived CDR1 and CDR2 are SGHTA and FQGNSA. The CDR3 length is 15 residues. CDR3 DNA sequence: TGTGCCAGCAGCTTAGATCCAGGGAAGGACTATGGCTACACCTTC. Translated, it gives CASSLDPGKDYGYTF.

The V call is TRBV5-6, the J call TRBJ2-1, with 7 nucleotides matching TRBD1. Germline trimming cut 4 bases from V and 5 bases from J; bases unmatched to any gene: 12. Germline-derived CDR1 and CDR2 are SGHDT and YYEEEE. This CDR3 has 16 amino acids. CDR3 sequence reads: CASSDVTGSLHNEQFF. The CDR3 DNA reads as TGTGCCAGCAGCGATGTGACAGGGTCCCTTCACAATGAGCAGTTCTTC.

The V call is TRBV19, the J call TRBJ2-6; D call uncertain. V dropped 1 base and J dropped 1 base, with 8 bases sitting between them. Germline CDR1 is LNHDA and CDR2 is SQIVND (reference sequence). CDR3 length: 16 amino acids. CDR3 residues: CASSIGRGSGANVLTF. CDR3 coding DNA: TGTGCCAGTAGTATAGGAAGAGGATCTGGGGCCAACGTCCTGACTTTC.

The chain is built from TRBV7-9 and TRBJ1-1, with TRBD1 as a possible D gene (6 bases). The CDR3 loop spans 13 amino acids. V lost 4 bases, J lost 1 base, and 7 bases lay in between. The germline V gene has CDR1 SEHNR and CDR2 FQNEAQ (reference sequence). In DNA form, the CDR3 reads TGTGCCAGCAGCTCGACAGGGAACACTGAAGCTTTCTTT. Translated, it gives CASSSTGNTEAFF.

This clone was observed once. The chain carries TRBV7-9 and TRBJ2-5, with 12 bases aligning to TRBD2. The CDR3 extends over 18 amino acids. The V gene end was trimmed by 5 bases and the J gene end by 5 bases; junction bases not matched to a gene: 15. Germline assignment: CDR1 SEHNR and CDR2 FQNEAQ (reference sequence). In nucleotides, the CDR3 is TGTGCCAGCAGCCTCGGACTAGCGGGGTCTTTAGTTGGGGAGACCCAGTACTTC. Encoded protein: CASSLGLAGSLVGETQYF.

This chain's CDR3 is CASSFLQGDRRDYHQPQHF. The CDR3 DNA follows: TGTGCCAGCAGCTTCCTACAGGGGGATCGCAGGGACTACCATCAGCCCCAGCATTTT. The chain has TRBV7-3 and TRBJ1-5; 8 bases map to TRBD1. CDR3 length: 19 amino acids. Per the germline V gene, CDR1 is SGHTA and CDR2 is FQGTGA. V was pared by 3 bases and J by 5 bases, with 18 bases of the junction left unmatched.

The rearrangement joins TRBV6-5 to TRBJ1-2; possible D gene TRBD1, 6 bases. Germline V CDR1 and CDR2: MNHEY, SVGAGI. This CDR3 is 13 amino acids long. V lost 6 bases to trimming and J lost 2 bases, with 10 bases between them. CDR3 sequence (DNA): TGTGCCAGCAGACCTACAGGGAACTATGGCTACACCTTC. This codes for CASRPTGNYGYTF.

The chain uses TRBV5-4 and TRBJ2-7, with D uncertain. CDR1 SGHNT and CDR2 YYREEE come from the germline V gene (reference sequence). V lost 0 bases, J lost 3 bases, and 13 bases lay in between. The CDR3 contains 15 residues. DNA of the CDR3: TGTGCCAGCAGCTTGGCTTCGACGAGGATCTACGAGCAGTACTTC. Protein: CASSLASTRIYEQYF.

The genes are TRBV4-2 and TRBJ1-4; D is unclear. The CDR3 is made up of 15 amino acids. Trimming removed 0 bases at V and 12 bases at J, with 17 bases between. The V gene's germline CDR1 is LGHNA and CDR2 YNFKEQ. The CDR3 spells CASSQDPRTGSELFF. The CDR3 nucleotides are TGTGCCAGCAGCCAAGACCCTAGGACGGGATCGGAACTGTTTTTT.